These 11 T cell receptor beta chains came from one sample sequenced in a study of blood T cell repertoires in COVID-19. Produced via immunoSEQ multiplex PCR; TCRdb's table is partial and in-frame only. Counted here are about 55,000 clones, 82% occurring once; the ten biggest clones make up around 10%. Sequencing was performed on peripheral blood. The receptor source for this set is an elderly man with COVID-19, enrolled during active disease.

This clone is a singleton in its sample. V usage is TRBV12-3 or TRBV12-4 and J usage is TRBJ2-7; possible D gene TRBD1, 6 bases. Trimming took off 1 base at V and 7 bases at J, with 8 bases between the two ends. The CDR3 has 12 amino acids. In nucleotides, the CDR3 is TGTGCCAGCAGTTTAGTGCAGGGGGAGCAGTACGTC. It codes for CASSLVQGEQYV.

The V gene is TRBV3-1 (or the pseudogene TRBV3-2), the J gene TRBJ1-2; D gene ambiguous. The V gene's germline CDR1 is LGHDT and CDR2 YNNKEL (reference sequence). The V gene lost 7 bases and the J gene lost 8 bases, with 17 bases spanning the gap. The CDR3 contains 13 residues. The CDR3 region has the DNA TGTGCCAGCACCCTCGCCGGGGTGGGAGGCTACACCTTC. This codes for CASTLAGVGGYTF.

V is TRBV6-6 and J is TRBJ1-3; D unresolved. The germline CDR1 and CDR2 sequences are MNHNY and SVGAGI (reference sequence). V was cut by 6 bases and J by 4 bases, with 19 bases left in between. This CDR3 is 16 amino acids long. CDR3 region: CASSPTNPSTGNTIYF. The CDR3 nucleotides read TGTGCCAGCAGCCCCACGAACCCGAGTACGGGAAACACCATATATTTT.

The chain carries TRBV3-1 (or the pseudogene TRBV3-2) and TRBJ2-4, with a tentative D call TRBD1 (5 bases). This CDR3 is built from 17 residues. CDR1 and CDR2 (germline): LGHDT, YNNKEL (reference sequence). Trimming pared 1 base from V and 0 bases from J, leaving 13 bases between. The CDR3 DNA reads TGTGCCAGCAGCCAAGGCGACAGCAGGATAGCCAAAAACATTCAGTACTTC. Residues: CASSQGDSRIAKNIQYF.

V is TRBV7-2 and J is TRBJ2-1, with 8 bases matching TRBD1. There are 13 residues in the CDR3. Germline-derived CDR1 and CDR2 are SGHTA and FQGNSA. V shed 1 base and J 10 bases; nucleotides not matched to a gene: 3. CDR3 protein: CASSLDWDREQFF. The CDR3 nucleotides read TGTGCCAGCAGCTTAGATTGGGACAGGGAGCAGTTCTTC.

The chain is built from TRBV6-5 and TRBJ2-7; D remains ambiguous. The germline gives CDR1 MNHEY, CDR2 SVGAGI. The ends were cut back, 6 bases at V and 3 bases at J, with 9 bases in the middle. The CDR3 runs 12 residues. CDR3 sequence: CASRARNYEQYV. The CDR3 DNA reads TGTGCCAGCAGGGCTAGAAACTACGAGCAGTACGTC.

V usage is TRBV2 and J usage is TRBJ1-2; possibly TRBD1 for D (5 bases). CDR1 is SNHLY, CDR2 FYNNEI, per germline. The V gene lost 3 bases and the J gene lost 7 bases, with 12 bases spanning the gap. This CDR3 contains 13 residues. The CDR3 region is CASSEARVGGYTF. DNA of the CDR3: TGTGCCAGCAGTGAGGCCAGGGTTGGTGGCTACACCTTC. The full variable domain, in which reference TRBV2 and TRBJ1-2 provide the parts outside the CDR3, is EPEVTQTPSHQVTQMGQEVILRCVPISNHLYFYWYRQILGQKVEFLVSFYNNEISEKSEIFDDQFSVERPDGSNFTLKIRSTKLEDSAMYFCASSEARVGGYTFGSGTRLTVV.

A single count supports this clone. The V and J genes are TRBV5-8 and TRBJ1-2, with 7 bases matching TRBD1. The V gene's germline CDR1 is SGHTS and CDR2 YDEGEE. V lost 4 bases and J lost 0; bases outside the gene matches: 6. CDR3 length: 15 residues. This CDR3 reads CASSLGTAPNYGYTF. CDR3 DNA: TGTGCCAGCAGCCTCGGGACAGCCCCTAACTATGGCTACACCTTC.

The genes are TRBV10-3 and TRBJ1-4, with TRBD1 as a possible D gene (6 bases). Trimming stripped 11 bases from V and 3 bases from J, with 10 bases between. CDR1 and CDR2 from the germline V gene are ENHRY and SYGVKD. The length of the CDR3 is 12 residues. The CDR3 region is CAAQGPNEKLFF. DNA for the CDR3: TGTGCCGCACAGGGTCCTAATGAAAAACTGTTTTTT.

The chain combines TRBV28 with TRBJ1-4; weak D call: TRBD1 (5 bases). CDR1 is MDHEN and CDR2 is SYDVKM in the germline V gene. V was cut by 6 bases and J by 8 bases, with 13 bases left in between. There are 13 residues in the CDR3. The CDR3 DNA reads TGTGCCAGCAGACGTGCAGGGAAGGAAAAACTGTTTTTT. This sequence encodes CASRRAGKEKLFF.

The chain employs TRBV7-9 and TRBJ1-1; D perhaps matches TRBD1 (6 bases). The CDR3 consists of 12 residues. Trimming removed 3 bases from V and 7 bases from J, with 9 bases in between. Per germline, CDR1 SEHNR and CDR2 FQNEAQ (reference sequence). Written as DNA, the CDR3 is TGTGCCAGCAGCTTGGACAGTTTTGAAGCTTTCTTT. Its translation: CASSLDSFEAFF.